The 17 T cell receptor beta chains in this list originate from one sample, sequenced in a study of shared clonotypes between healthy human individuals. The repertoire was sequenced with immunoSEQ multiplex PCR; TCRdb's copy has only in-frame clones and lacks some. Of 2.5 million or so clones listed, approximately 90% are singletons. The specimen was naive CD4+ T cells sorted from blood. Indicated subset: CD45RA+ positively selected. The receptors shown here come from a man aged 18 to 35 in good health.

The CDR3 sequence: CASSPATANYGYTF. The CDR3, as DNA: TGTGCCAGCTCACCAGCGACAGCTAACTATGGCTACACCTTC. The V gene is TRBV18, the J gene TRBJ1-2; D may be TRBD1 (5 bases). V gave up 2 bases and J gave up 0 bases, with 7 bases separating them. The CDR3 runs to 14 residues. Germline V gene lookup returns CDR1 KGHSH and CDR2 LQKENI.

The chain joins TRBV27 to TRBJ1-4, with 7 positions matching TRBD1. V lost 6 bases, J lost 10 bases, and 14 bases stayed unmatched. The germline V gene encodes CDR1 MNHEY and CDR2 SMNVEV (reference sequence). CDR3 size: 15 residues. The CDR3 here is CASRTLTGDTGKLFF. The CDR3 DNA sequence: TGTGCCAGCAGGACCTTAACAGGGGACACTGGAAAACTGTTTTTT.

The CDR3 is CASSRWDRQILPQHF. CDR3 DNA: TGTGCCAGCAGCCGCTGGGACAGGCAAATTTTACCCCAGCATTTT. The V gene is TRBV28, the J gene TRBJ1-5; 8 bases are a match to TRBD1. Germline CDR1 reads MDHEN; CDR2 reads SYDVKM. With V trimmed by 6 bases and J by 10 bases, 14 bases remained unmatched. The length of the CDR3 is 15 residues.

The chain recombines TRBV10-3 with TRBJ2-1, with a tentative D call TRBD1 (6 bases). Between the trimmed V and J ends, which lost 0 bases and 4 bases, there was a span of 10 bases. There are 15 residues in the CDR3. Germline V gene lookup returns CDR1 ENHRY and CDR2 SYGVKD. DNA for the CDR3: TGTGCCATCAGTGAGTCAGGACAGTATTACAATGAGCAGTTCTTC. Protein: CAISESGQYYNEQFF.

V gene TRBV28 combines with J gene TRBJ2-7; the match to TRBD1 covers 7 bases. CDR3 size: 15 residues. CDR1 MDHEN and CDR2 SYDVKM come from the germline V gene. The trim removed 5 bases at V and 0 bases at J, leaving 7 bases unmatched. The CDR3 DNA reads TGTGCCAGCAGTGCACAGGGGTCTTCCTCCTACGAGCAGTACTTC. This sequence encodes CASSAQGSSSYEQYF.

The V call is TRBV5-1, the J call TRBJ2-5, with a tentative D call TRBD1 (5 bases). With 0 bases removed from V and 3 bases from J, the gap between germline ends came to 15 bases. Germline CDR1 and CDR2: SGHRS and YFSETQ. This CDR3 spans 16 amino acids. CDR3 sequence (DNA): TGCGCCAGCAGCTTGGTTGGCAGGGCCGGTAAAGAGACCCAGTACTTC. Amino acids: CASSLVGRAGKETQYF.

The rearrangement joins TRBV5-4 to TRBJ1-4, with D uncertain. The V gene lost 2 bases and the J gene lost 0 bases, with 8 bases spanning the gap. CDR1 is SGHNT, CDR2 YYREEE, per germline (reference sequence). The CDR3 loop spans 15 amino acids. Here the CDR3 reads CASSLSYATNEKLFF. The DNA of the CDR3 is TGTGCCAGCAGCTTATCGTATGCAACTAATGAAAAACTGTTTTTT.

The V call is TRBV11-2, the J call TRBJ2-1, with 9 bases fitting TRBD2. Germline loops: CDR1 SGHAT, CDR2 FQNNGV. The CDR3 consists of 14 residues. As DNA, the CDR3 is TGTGCTACGGCCCTAGCGGGACTTTACAATGAGCAGTTCTTC. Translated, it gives CATALAGLYNEQFF.

The CDR3 DNA reads as TGCAGCGTCGTGACACACCAAACGCCCTACGAGCAGTACTTC. It codes for CSVVTHQTPYEQYF. The rearrangement links TRBV29-1 to TRBJ2-5; unclear D gene. The DNA end is more similar to TRBJ2-7, so the J call may be wrong. Germline loops: CDR1 SQVTM, CDR2 ANQGSEA. CDR3 length: 14 residues.

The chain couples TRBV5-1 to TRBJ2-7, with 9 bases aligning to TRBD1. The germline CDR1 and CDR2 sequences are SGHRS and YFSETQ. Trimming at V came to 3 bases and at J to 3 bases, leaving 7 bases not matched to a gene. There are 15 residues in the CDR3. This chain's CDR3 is CASSSQGAGIYEQYF. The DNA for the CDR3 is TGCGCCAGCAGCTCACAGGGGGCAGGGATCTACGAGCAGTACTTC.

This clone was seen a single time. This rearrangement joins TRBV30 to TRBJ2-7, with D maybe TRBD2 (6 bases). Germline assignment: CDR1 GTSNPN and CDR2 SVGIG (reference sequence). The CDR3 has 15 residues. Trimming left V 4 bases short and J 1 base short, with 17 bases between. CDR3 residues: CAWTPGGKPSYEQYF. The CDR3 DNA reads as TGTGCCTGGACCCCTGGGGGGAAACCGTCCTACGAGCAGTACTTC.

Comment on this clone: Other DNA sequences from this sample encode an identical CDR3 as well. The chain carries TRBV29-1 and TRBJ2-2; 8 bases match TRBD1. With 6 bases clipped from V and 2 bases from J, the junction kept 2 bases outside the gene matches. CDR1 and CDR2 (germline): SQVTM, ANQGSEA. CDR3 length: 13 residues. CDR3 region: CSVDRGNTGELFF. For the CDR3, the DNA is TGCAGCGTCGACAGGGGTAACACCGGGGAGCTGTTTTTT.

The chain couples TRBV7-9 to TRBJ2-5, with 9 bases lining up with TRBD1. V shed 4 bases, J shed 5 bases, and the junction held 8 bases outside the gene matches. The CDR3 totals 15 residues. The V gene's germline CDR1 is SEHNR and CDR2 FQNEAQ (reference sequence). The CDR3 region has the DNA TGTGCCAGCAGCTCACTGGACAGGGGATTGGAGACCCAGTACTTC. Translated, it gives CASSSLDRGLETQYF.

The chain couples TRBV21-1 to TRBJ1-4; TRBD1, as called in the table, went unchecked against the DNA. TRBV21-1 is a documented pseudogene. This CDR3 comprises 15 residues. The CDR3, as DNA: TGTGCCAGCAGCAAAGTTCCAGCAACTAATGAAAAACTGTTTTTT. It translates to CASSKVPATNEKLFF.

The CDR3, as DNA: TGTGCCACGCCCGGGAACTCTAGCACAGATACGCAGTATTTT. It translates to CATPGNSSTDTQYF. The chain is built from TRBV28 and TRBJ2-3; maybe TRBD2 (5 bases). V dropped 10 bases and J dropped 0 bases, with 14 bases sitting between them. CDR1 is MDHEN and CDR2 is SYDVKM in the germline V gene. The CDR3 is made up of 14 amino acids.

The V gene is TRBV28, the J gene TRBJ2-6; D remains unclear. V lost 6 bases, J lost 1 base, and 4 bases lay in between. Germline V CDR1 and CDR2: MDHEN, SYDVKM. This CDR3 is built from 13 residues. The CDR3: CASRFSGANVLTF. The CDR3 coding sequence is TGTGCCAGCAGGTTTTCTGGGGCCAACGTCCTGACTTTC.

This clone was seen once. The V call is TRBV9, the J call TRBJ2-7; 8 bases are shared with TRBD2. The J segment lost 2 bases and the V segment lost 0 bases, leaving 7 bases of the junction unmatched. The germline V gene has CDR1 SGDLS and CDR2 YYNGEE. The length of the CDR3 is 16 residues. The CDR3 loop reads CASSVGSGTGPYEQYF. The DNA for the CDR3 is TGTGCCAGCAGCGTAGGTAGCGGGACTGGTCCCTACGAGCAGTACTTC.